This is a list of T cell receptor beta chains from one sample in a study of T cell repertoires in cytomegalovirus infection. TCRdb independently ran MiXCR on the reads; one entry per CDR3 protein. The sample lists over 25,000 distinct CDR3 sequences; around 20% were seen once. No antigen has been identified for these receptors. The starting material was CD8+ T cells from cultured PBMCs, obtained from culture after CMV antigen stimulation. The receptors come from a human donor in good health (CMV status not recorded). Some clones in this sample may be carry-over from other donors' samples. The CDR3 runs from the conserved cysteine through the conserved F or W. The D gene is left open where the match is weak. For some rows the clone size is stated as once, few or many, or as a class when expanded; others skip it.

clone_size: NA; v_call: TRBV19; j_call: TRBJ2-1; d_call: TRBD2; cdr3_nt: TGTGCCAGTAGGTCCGGGGGGTACAATGAGCAGTTCTTC; cdr3_aa: CASRSGGYNEQFF
clone_size: many; v_call: TRBV7-2; j_call: TRBJ2-2; d_call: NA; cdr3_nt: TGTGCCAGCAGCTTAGGCAGGGCGAAAAACACCGGGGAGCTGTTTTTT; cdr3_aa: CASSLGRAKNTGELFF
clone_size: NA; v_call: TRBV7-6; j_call: TRBJ2-1; d_call: NA; cdr3_nt: TGTGCCAGCAGCTTAGCGCCGCCCCTGACCTCCTACAATGAGCAGTTCTTC; cdr3_aa: CASSLAPPLTSYNEQFF
clone_size: few; v_call: TRBV4-1; j_call: TRBJ1-5; d_call: NA; cdr3_nt: TGCGCCAGCAGCCAAGATGACAGATCAATCAGCCCCCAGCATTTT; cdr3_aa: CASSQDDRSISPQHF
clone_size: NA; v_call: TRBV27; j_call: TRBJ2-7; d_call: TRBD1; cdr3_nt: TGTGCCAGCAGTTTTGGGGCAGGGGGCTACGAGCAGTACTTC; cdr3_aa: CASSFGAGGYEQYF
clone_size: few; v_call: TRBV7-6; j_call: TRBJ2-3; d_call: NA; cdr3_nt: TGTGCCAGCAGCAATGCAGAGGGAGATACGCAGTATTTT; cdr3_aa: CASSNAEGDTQYF
clone_size: once; v_call: TRBV5-4; j_call: TRBJ1-5; d_call: NA; cdr3_nt: TGTGCCAGCAGCTCCGATGATAGCAATCAGCCCCAGCATTTT; cdr3_aa: CASSSDDSNQPQHF
clone_size: few; v_call: TRBV5-4; j_call: TRBJ2-1; d_call: NA; cdr3_nt: TGTGCCAGCAGTCCGGACTTTCTCTCCTACAATGAGCAGTTCTTC; cdr3_aa: CASSPDFLSYNEQFF
clone_size: few; v_call: TRBV7-2; j_call: TRBJ2-7; d_call: TRBD1; cdr3_nt: TGTGCCAGCAGCTTGCCGGGACAGGGGGCCGGCGAGCAGTACTTC; cdr3_aa: CASSLPGQGAGEQYF
clone_size: few; v_call: TRBV5-1; j_call: TRBJ1-5; d_call: NA; cdr3_nt: TGCGCCAGCAGCTTGGCCAGGCTTCAGCCCCAGCATTTT; cdr3_aa: CASSLARLQPQHF